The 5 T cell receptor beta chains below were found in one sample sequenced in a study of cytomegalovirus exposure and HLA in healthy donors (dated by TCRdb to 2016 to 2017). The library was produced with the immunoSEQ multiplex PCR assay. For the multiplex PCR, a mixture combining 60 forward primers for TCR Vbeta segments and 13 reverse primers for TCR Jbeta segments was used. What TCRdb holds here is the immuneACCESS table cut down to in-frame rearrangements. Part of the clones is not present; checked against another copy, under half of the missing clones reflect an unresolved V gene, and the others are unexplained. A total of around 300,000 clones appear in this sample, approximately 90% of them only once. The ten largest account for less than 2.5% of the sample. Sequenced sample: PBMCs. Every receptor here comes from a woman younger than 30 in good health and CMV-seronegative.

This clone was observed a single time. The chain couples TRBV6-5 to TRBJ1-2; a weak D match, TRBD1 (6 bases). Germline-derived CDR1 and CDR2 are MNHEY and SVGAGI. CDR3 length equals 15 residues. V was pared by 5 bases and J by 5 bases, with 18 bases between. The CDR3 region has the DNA TGTGCCAGCAGTCCAACCGGGGGGCGCTGGTATGGCTACACCTTC. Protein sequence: CASSPTGGRWYGYTF.

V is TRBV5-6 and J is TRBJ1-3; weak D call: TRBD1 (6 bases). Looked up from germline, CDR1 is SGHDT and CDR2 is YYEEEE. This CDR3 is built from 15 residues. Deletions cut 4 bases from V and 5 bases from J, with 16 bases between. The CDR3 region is CASSPPPGHRNTIYF. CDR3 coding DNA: TGTGCCAGCAGCCCGCCCCCGGGACACAGAAACACCATATATTTT.

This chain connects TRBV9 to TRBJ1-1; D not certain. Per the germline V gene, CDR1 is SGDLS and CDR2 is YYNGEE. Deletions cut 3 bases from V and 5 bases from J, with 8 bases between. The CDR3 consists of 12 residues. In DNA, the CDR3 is TGTGCCAGCAGCGCCCCCCAGACTGAAGCTTTCTTT. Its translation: CASSAPQTEAFF.

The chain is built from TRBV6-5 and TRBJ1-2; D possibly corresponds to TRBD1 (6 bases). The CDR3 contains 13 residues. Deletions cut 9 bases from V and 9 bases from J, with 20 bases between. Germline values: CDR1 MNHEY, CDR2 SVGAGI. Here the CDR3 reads CASRESGTNSYTF. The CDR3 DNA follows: TGTGCCAGTCGGGAATCCGGGACAAATAGCTACACCTTC.

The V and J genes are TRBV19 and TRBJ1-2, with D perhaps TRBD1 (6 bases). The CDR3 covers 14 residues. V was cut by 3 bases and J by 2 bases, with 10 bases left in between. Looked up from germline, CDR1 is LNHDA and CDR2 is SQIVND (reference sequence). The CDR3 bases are TGTGCCAGTAGTATTCGGACAGAAAACTATGGCTACACCTTC. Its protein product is CASSIRTENYGYTF.